The TCR beta chain under discussion was sequenced for a study of T cell changes during pregnancy in multiple sclerosis. J gave up 0 bases and V 0 bases, and 3 bases lay outside the gene matches. The CDR3 runs 17 residues. Germline values: CDR1 LGHNA, CDR2 YNFKEQ. Sequenced by immunoSEQ multiplex PCR; TCRdb stores in-frame clones only, minus some. The table lists fewer than 85,000 clones, about 92% of them singletons. The source was peripheral blood, collected after pregnancy. This sequence was found in a female donor in good health, enrolled as a control in a pregnancy study. The chain carries TRBV4-2 and TRBJ2-2; 8 bases are shared with TRBD2. CDR3 loop: CASSQDGGLANTGELFF. For the CDR3, the DNA is TGTGCCAGCAGCCAAGATGGGGGACTAGCGAACACCGGGGAGCTGTTTTTT.